The 18 T cell receptor beta chains in this list originate from one sample, sequenced in a study of pediatric ulcerative colitis. During colonoscopy, one to two rectal pinch biopsies were collected. Method: immunoSEQ multiplex PCR; TCRdb's copy keeps in-frame clones and lacks some. Of tens of thousands of clones listed, about 79% were seen once; the top ten hold around 3.5%. The sample consisted of gut tissue. The receptors were sampled from a girl aged 10 to 17 with moderate ulcerative colitis.

The chain links TRBV18 to TRBJ1-5; maybe TRBD1 (6 bases). Trimming took off 6 bases at V and 4 bases at J, with 19 bases between the two ends. Germline CDR1 is KGHSH and CDR2 is LQKENI. CDR3 length equals 16 residues. CDR3 region: CASSPTGTIGNQPQHF. The CDR3 nucleotides read TGTGCCAGCTCGCCAACGGGGACAATAGGTAATCAGCCCCAGCATTTT.

The CDR3 sequence: CASSFLQSYEQYF. CDR3 bases: TGTGCCAGCAGTTTTTTACAGTCCTACGAGCAGTACTTC. This chain joins TRBV28 and TRBJ2-7; no clear D gene. The CDR3 length is 13 residues. V lost 3 bases and J 1 base, leaving 7 bases between the germline ends. CDR1 MDHEN and CDR2 SYDVKM come from the germline V gene.

The gene calls are TRBV5-1 and TRBJ2-5; the D is unclear. Germline loops: CDR1 SGHRS, CDR2 YFSETQ. The CDR3 has 12 amino acids. With 6 bases removed from V and 5 bases from J, the gap between germline ends came to 11 bases. The CDR3 nucleotides read TGCGCCAGCATTTCGTCTTCCGAGACCCAGTACTTC. It codes for CASISSSETQYF.

This rearrangement joins TRBV15 to TRBJ2-5; D ambiguous. This CDR3 spans 13 amino acids. V was shortened by 0 bases and J by 5 bases, with 7 bases between the two germline ends. Germline CDR1 and CDR2: LNHNV and YYDKDF (reference sequence). The CDR3 sequence is CATSRDSQETQYF. For the CDR3, the DNA is TGTGCCACCAGCAGAGACTCGCAGGAGACCCAGTACTTC.

The V and J genes are TRBV4-1 and TRBJ2-1; D unresolved. The CDR3 sequence is 14 residues long. Germline V lookup: CDR1 MGHRA, CDR2 YSYEKL. V was clipped by 0 bases and J by 14 bases, with 17 bases between them. CDR3 residues: CASSQDLVVGVEFF. The CDR3 DNA reads as TGCGCCAGCAGCCAAGATCTTGTAGTTGGCGTAGAGTTCTTC.

The rearrangement links TRBV2 to TRBJ1-4, with TRBD1 as a possible D gene (5 bases). The CDR3 contains 14 residues. The V gene's germline CDR1 is SNHLY and CDR2 FYNNEI. The V end was cut by 3 bases, the J end by 6 bases, with 11 bases between. CDR3 amino acids: CASSEPGLYEKLFF. CDR3 DNA sequence: TGTGCCAGCAGTGAGCCAGGGTTGTATGAAAAACTGTTTTTT.

This clone has only a few counts. This chain joins TRBV14 and TRBJ1-1; D is ambiguous. This CDR3 has 15 residues. Germline lookup yields CDR1 SGHDN and CDR2 FVKESK. V dropped 1 base and J dropped 3 bases, with 12 bases sitting between them. The CDR3 here is CASSQVAGAYTEAFF. As DNA, the CDR3 is TGTGCCAGCAGCCAAGTAGCCGGAGCCTACACTGAAGCTTTCTTT.

V and J are TRBV7-9 and TRBJ2-1, with D uncertain. This CDR3 comprises 15 residues. V was pared by 3 bases and J by 8 bases, with 17 bases between. Germline CDR1 SEHNR, CDR2 FQNEAQ (reference sequence). The CDR3 is CASSFYPSQDDEQFF. Written as DNA, the CDR3 is TGTGCCAGCAGCTTCTACCCCTCCCAGGACGATGAGCAGTTCTTC. Drawing the rest from reference TRBV7-9 and TRBJ2-1, the complete variable domain is DTGVSQNPRHKITKRGQNVTFRCDPISEHNRLYWYRQTLGQGPEFLTYFQNEAQLEKSRLLSDRFSAERPKGSFSTLEIQRTEQGDSAMYLCASSFYPSQDDEQFFGPGTRLTVL.

J is TRBJ2-1 and V is TRBV9, with TRBD1 matching over 7 bases. This CDR3 is built from 15 residues. The J segment lost 7 bases and the V segment lost 0 bases, leaving 7 bases of the junction unmatched. CDR1 SGDLS and CDR2 YYNGEE come from the germline V gene. CDR3 nucleotide sequence: TGTGCCAGCAGCGTAGGAGGGACAGCAACGAATGAGCAGTTCTTC. Protein sequence: CASSVGGTATNEQFF.

This clone is medium-sized in the sample. The CDR3 sequence is CASSAVGSGGYTF. CDR3 DNA sequence: TGTGCCAGTTCCGCCGTGGGTTCGGGTGGCTACACCTTC. This chain joins TRBV27 and TRBJ1-2; D not resolved. Per the germline V gene, CDR1 is MNHEY and CDR2 is SMNVEV (reference sequence). The V gene lost 9 bases and the J gene lost 7 bases, with 18 bases spanning the gap. The CDR3 contains 13 residues.

The rearrangement uses TRBV2 and TRBJ1-1; D might be TRBD1 (6 bases). The germline CDR1 and CDR2 sequences are SNHLY and FYNNEI. This CDR3 has 15 residues. Trimming stripped 2 bases from V and 2 bases from J, with 12 bases between. CDR3 sequence reads: CASSELGQPNTEAFF. DNA of the CDR3: TGTGCCAGCAGTGAACTAGGACAGCCTAACACTGAAGCTTTCTTT.

The chain carries TRBV19 and TRBJ2-1; D remains ambiguous. Germline V gene data show CDR1 as LNHDA and CDR2 as SQIVND (reference sequence). CDR3 length: 16 amino acids. Trimming removed 2 bases at V and 5 bases at J, with 16 bases between. The CDR3 loop is CASSILIMADNNEQFF. In DNA form, the CDR3 reads TGTGCCAGTAGTATACTTATAATGGCCGACAACAATGAGCAGTTCTTC.

The chain employs TRBV29-1 and TRBJ1-2; D is undetermined. The germline V gene has CDR1 SQVTM and CDR2 ANQGSEA. V lost 1 base, J lost 5 bases, and 5 bases lay in between. This CDR3 region has 11 residues. CDR3 sequence reads: CSVEGVYGYTF. The CDR3 region has the DNA TGCAGCGTTGAAGGGGTGTATGGCTACACCTTC.

This clone counts as medium-sized. V usage is TRBV19 and J usage is TRBJ2-7; D not resolved. Between the trimmed V and J ends, which lost 1 base and 5 bases, there was a span of 6 bases. Germline CDR1 LNHDA, CDR2 SQIVND (reference sequence). The CDR3 spans 12 residues. CDR3 protein: CASSIGWNEQYF. The CDR3 DNA reads as TGTGCCAGTAGTATAGGGTGGAACGAGCAGTACTTC.

The chain recombines TRBV6-5 with TRBJ1-1; 9 positions match TRBD1. Germline CDR1 and CDR2: MNHEY and SVGAGI. V gave up 6 bases and J gave up 4 bases; unmatched junction bases: 3. CDR3 size: 13 residues. The CDR3 nucleotides read TGTGCCAGCAGGGGACAGGGAGCCACTGAAGCTTTCTTT. Translated, it gives CASRGQGATEAFF.

The chain recombines TRBV28 with TRBJ1-4; the match to TRBD1 covers 9 bases. CDR1 and CDR2 (germline): MDHEN, SYDVKM. This CDR3 has 18 residues. Trimming cost V 0 bases and J 3 bases; bases outside gene matches: 8. CDR3 coding DNA: TGTGCCAGCAGTTTATGGGGGGGACAGGGTTTAGCTAATGAAAAACTGTTTTTT. Amino acid sequence: CASSLWGGQGLANEKLFF.

The chain has TRBV5-6 and TRBJ1-5, with D tentatively TRBD1 (5 bases). The CDR3 has 16 amino acids. Trimming took 6 bases from V and 5 from J, leaving 21 bases between them. Germline V gives CDR1 SGHDT, CDR2 YYEEEE. DNA of the CDR3: TGTGCCAGCACCTTTTGGGGGTTAAGGCTAGATCAGCCCCAGCATTTT. Translating it yields CASTFWGLRLDQPQHF.

The chain joins TRBV30 to TRBJ1-3, with D unresolved. Between the trimmed V and J ends, which lost 1 base and 0 bases, there was a span of 10 bases. Germline V gene lookup returns CDR1 GTSNPN and CDR2 SVGIG (reference sequence). CDR3 length: 15 residues. The CDR3 region is CAWSELSHSGNTIYF. The CDR3 DNA is TGTGCCTGGAGTGAGCTCAGTCACTCTGGAAACACCATATATTTT.